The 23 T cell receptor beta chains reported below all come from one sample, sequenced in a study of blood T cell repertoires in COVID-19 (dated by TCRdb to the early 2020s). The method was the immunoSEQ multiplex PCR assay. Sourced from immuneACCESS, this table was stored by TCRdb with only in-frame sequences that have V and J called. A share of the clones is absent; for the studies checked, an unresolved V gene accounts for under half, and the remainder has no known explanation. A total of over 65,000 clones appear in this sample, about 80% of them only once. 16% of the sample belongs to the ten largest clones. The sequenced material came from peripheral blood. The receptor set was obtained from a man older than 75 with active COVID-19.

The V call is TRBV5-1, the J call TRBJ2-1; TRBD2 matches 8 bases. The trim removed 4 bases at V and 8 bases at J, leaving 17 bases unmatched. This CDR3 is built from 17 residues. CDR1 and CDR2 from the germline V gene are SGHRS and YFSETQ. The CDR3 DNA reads TGCGCCAGCAGCCACAAATTCCCGGGACTAGATTTACATGAGCAGTTCTTC. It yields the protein CASSHKFPGLDLHEQFF.

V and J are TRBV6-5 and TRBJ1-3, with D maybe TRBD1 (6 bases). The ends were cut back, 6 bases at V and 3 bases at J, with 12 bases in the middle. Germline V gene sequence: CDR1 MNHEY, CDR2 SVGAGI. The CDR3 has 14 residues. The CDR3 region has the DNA TGTGCCAGCAGAGATTCAGGGGTTGGAAACACCATATATTTT. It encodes CASRDSGVGNTIYF.

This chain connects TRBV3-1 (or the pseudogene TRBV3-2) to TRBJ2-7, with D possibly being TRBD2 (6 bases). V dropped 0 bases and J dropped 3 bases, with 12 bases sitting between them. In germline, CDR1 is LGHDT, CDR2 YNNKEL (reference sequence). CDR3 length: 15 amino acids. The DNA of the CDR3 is TGTGCCAGCAGCCAAGACTACGGGGGATACTACGAGCAGTACTTC. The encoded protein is CASSQDYGGYYEQYF.

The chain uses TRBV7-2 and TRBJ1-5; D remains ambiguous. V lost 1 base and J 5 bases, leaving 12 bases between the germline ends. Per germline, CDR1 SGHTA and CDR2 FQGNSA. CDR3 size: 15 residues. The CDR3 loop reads CASSLVVALDQPQHF. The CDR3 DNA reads TGTGCCAGCAGCTTAGTGGTAGCTTTAGATCAGCCCCAGCATTTT.

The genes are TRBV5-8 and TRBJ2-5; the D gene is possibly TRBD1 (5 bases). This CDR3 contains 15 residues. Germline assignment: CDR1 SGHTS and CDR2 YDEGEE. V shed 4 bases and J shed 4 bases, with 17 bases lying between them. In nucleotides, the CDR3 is TGTGCCAGCAGCAGGGGCGTTGTTGGGTCAGAGACCCAGTACTTC. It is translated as CASSRGVVGSETQYF.

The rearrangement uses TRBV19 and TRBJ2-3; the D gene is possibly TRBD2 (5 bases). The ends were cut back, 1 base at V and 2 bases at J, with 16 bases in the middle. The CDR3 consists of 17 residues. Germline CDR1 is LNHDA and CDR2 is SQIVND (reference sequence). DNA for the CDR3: TGTGCCAGTAGTATAGGTAAAGGCCTGAGGGCCACAGATACGCAGTATTTT. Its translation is CASSIGKGLRATDTQYF.

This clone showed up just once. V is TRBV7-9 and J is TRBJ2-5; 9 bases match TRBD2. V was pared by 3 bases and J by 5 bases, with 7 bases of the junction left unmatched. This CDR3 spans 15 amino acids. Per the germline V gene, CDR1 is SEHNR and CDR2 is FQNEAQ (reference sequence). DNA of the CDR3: TGTGCCAGCAGCTTCGGCGGGGGGGCGACGGAGACCCAGTACTTC. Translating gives CASSFGGGATETQYF.

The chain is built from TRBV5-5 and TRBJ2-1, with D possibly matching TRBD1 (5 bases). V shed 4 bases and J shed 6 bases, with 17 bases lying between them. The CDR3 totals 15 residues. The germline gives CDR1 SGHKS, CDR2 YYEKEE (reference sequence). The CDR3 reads CASSRGTQQRNEQFF. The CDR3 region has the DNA TGTGCCAGCAGCAGGGGAACCCAACAACGCAATGAGCAGTTCTTC.

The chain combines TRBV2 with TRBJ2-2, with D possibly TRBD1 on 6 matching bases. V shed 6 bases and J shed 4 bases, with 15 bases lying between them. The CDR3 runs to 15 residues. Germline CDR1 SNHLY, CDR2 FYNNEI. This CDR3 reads CASSKIRGGTGELFF. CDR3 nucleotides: TGTGCCAGCAGCAAAATCAGGGGTGGCACCGGGGAGCTGTTTTTT.

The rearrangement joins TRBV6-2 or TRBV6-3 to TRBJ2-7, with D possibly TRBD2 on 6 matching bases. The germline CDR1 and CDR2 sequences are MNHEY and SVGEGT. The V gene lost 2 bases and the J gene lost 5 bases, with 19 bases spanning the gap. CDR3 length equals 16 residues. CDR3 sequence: CASSYGGSGLSDEQYF. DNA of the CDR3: TGTGCCAGCAGTTACGGCGGTAGCGGACTATCGGACGAGCAGTACTTC.

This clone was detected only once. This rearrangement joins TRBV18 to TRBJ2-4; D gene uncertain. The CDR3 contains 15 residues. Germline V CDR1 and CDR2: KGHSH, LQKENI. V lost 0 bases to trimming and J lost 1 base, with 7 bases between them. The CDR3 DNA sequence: TGTGCCAGCTCACCACCTGAGTGGGCCAAAAACATTCAGTACTTC. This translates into CASSPPEWAKNIQYF. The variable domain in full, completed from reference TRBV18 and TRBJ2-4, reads NAGVMQNPRHLVRRRGQEARLRCSPMKGHSHVYWYRQLPEEGLKFMVYLQKENIIDESGMPKERFSAEFPKEGPSILRIQQVVRGDSAAYFCASSPPEWAKNIQYFGAGTRLSVL.

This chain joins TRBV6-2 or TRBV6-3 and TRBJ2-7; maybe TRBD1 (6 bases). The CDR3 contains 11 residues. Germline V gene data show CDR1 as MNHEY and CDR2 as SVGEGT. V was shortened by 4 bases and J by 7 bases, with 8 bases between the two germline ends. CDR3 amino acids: CASSFRGEQYF. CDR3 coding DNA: TGTGCCAGCAGTTTTAGGGGGGAGCAGTACTTC.

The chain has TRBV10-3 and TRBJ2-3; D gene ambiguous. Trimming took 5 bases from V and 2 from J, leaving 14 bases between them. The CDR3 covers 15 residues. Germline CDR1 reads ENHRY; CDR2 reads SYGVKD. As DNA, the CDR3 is TGTGCCATCAGTAATAAGGCACAGAACACAGATACGCAGTATTTT. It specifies CAISNKAQNTDTQYF.

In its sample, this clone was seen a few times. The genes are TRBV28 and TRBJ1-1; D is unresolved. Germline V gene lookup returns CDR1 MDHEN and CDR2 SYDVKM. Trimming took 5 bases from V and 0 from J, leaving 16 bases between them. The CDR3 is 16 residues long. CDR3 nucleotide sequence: TGTGCCAGCAGTCAACCTCATTATTACATGAACACTGAAGCTTTCTTT. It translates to CASSQPHYYMNTEAFF.

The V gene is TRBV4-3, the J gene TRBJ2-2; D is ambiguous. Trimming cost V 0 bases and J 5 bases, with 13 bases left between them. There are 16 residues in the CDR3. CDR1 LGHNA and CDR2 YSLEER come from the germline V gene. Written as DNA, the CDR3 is TGCGCCAGCAGCCAAGACAACACCGGGTGGACCGGGGAGCTGTTTTTT. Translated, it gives CASSQDNTGWTGELFF.

The CDR3 coding sequence is TGTGCCAGCTCAACCAACTTGAACACTGAAGCTTTCTTT. As protein: CASSTNLNTEAFF. The chain carries TRBV18 and TRBJ1-1; no definite D call. The germline V and J ends were trimmed by 5 bases and 0 bases, with 7 bases remaining between them. The germline V gene has CDR1 KGHSH and CDR2 LQKENI. This CDR3 region has 13 residues.

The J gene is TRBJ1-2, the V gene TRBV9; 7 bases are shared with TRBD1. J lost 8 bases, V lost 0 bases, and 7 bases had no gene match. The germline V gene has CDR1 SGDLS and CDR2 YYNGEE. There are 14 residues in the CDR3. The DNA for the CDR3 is TGTGCCAGCAGCGTAGCTCCGACAGGGCCCGGCTACACCTTC. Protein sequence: CASSVAPTGPGYTF.

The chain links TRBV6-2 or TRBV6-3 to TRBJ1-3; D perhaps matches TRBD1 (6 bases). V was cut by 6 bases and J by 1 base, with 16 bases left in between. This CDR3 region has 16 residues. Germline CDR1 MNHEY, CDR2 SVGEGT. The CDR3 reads CASSKQTGPSGNTIYF. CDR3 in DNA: TGTGCCAGCAGCAAACAGACAGGACCGTCTGGAAACACCATATATTTT.

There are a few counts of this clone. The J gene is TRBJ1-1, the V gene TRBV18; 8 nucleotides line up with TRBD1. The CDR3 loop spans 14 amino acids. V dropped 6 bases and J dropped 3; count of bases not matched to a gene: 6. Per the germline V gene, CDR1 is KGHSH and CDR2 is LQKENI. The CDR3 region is CASSYTGGDTEAFF. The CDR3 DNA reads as TGTGCCAGCTCGTACACAGGGGGTGACACTGAAGCTTTCTTT. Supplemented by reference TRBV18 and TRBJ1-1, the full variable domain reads NAGVMQNPRHLVRRRGQEARLRCSPMKGHSHVYWYRQLPEEGLKFMVYLQKENIIDESGMPKERFSAEFPKEGPSILRIQQVVRGDSAAYFCASSYTGGDTEAFFGQGTRLTVV.

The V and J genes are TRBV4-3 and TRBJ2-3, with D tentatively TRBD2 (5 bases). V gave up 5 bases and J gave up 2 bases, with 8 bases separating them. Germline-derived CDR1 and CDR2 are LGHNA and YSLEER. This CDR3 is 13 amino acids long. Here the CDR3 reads CASSSGYTDTQYF. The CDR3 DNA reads TGCGCCAGCAGCTCGGGATACACAGATACGCAGTATTTT.

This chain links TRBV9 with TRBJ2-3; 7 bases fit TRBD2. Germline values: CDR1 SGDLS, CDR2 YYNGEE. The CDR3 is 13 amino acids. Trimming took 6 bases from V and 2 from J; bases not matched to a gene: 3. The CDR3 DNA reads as TGTGCCAGCAACCGGGAGGACACAGATACGCAGTATTTT. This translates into CASNREDTDTQYF.

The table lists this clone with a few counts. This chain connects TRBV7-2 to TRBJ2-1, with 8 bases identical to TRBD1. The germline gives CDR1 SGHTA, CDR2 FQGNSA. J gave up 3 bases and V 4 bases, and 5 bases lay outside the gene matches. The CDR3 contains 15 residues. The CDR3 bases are TGTGCCAGCAGCTCCGGACAGGGAATCTACAATGAGCAGTTCTTC. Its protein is CASSSGQGIYNEQFF.

The CDR3 nucleotides read TGTGCCAGCAGTTACTCTTCAGGGGGAAATCAGCCCCAGCATTTT. Translation: CASSYSSGGNQPQHF. The rearrangement uses TRBV6-5 and TRBJ1-5, with TRBD1 identical over 7 bases. In germline, CDR1 is MNHEY, CDR2 SVGAGI. The CDR3 loop spans 15 amino acids. With V trimmed by 0 bases and J by 4 bases, 3 bases remained unmatched.